This TCR beta chain was profiled in a study of T cell repertoires in cytomegalovirus infection. In the study overall: CMV infection and matching HLA type were both indicated by public TCR beta signatures.

TCRdb re-derived calls from the reads in MiXCR, one entry per CDR3 protein. The table lists 150,000 to 200,000 distinct CDR3 sequences, more than 9% of them singletons. A remark on this clonotype: Its antigen is as yet unknown.

General study findings and limits: The ex vivo response showed dominance by HLA-C-restricted CMV-specific TCR beta clonotypes.

The specimen sequenced was PBMCs. The receptor's source is a human donor in good health (CMV status not recorded). Some clones in this sample may be carry-over from other donors' samples.

The CDR3 DNA is TGCAGCGTGCCGGGACTAGCGGGAGTCGAGCAGTACTTC. This codes for CSVPGLAGVEQYF. The rearrangement uses TRBV29-1 and TRBJ2-7; 14 bases agree with TRBD2. The CDR3 sequence is 13 residues long. V trimming: 6 bases; J trimming: 6 bases; junction bases outside the gene matches: 4. Germline CDR1 reads SQVTM; CDR2 reads ANQGSEA.